The present T cell receptor beta chain was sequenced within a study of blood T cell repertoires in COVID-19. Turning to the study itself: Spain, Italy and the United States supplied samples that represented acute and convalescent COVID-19.

This CDR3 region has 14 residues. Trimming at V came to 6 bases and at J to 8 bases, leaving 8 bases not matched to a gene. Germline values: CDR1 ENHRY, CDR2 SYGVKD. TCRdb keeps only in-frame clones here, not all; method: immunoSEQ multiplex PCR. This sample has fewer than 250,000 clones, with around 89% found just once. Sample: peripheral blood. The origin of this receptor is an older man with acute or convalescent COVID-19. J is TRBJ1-5 and V is TRBV10-3, with 9 bases fitting TRBD1. CDR3 region: CAISEDRGRKPQHF. CDR3 in DNA: TGTGCCATCAGCGAGGACAGGGGAAGGAAGCCCCAGCATTTT.